This T cell receptor (beta chain) was documented in a study of tumor-infiltrating lymphocytes in oesophageal squamous cell carcinoma. TCRdb passed the PCR reads through MiXCR, listing each CDR3 protein once. The sample has roughly 20,000 distinct CDR3 sequences, 35% to 45% seen once; the top ten hold around 20%. Germline CDR1 SGHTA, CDR2 FQGTGA. With termini counted, the CDR3 has 8 amino acids. This clonotype was seen ten or more times. It is likely a read error, because the conserved phenylalanine at the end of the CDR3 is missing. The DNA is omitted, as the CDR3 cannot be located on it reliably, and the CDR3 follows TCRdb's listing.

This TCR was sampled from a female donor with esophageal squamous cell carcinoma. Specimen: normal esophageal tissue next to the tumor. The chain is built from TRBV7-3 and TRBJ2-6; the table calls TRBD2, which could not be checked here. This chain's CDR3 is CASSLFSG.